Shown below are 8 T cell receptor beta chains from a single sample sequenced in a study of shared clonotypes between healthy human individuals. Libraries were prepared by immunoSEQ multiplex PCR; TCRdb keeps only in-frame clonotypes and omits some of them. The sample shows approximately 2.5 million clones, 85% to 95% of them seen only once. What was sequenced was naive CD4+ T cells sorted from blood. Subset denoted: CD45RA+ positively selected. These receptors originate from a man between 18 and 29 years old in good health.

The chain has TRBV18 and TRBJ1-2, with D tentatively TRBD1 (6 bases). Trimming stripped 3 bases from V and 12 bases from J, with 23 bases between. The CDR3 totals 15 residues. Germline V gives CDR1 KGHSH, CDR2 LQKENI. Here the CDR3 reads CASSPLPDSSSWDTF. The CDR3 nucleotides are TGTGCCAGCTCACCTCTTCCGGACAGTTCTAGTTGGGACACCTTC. The variable domain in full, completed from reference TRBV18 and TRBJ1-2, reads NAGVMQNPRHLVRRRGQEARLRCSPMKGHSHVYWYRQLPEEGLKFMVYLQKENIIDESGMPKERFSAEFPKEGPSILRIQQVVRGDSAAYFCASSPLPDSSSWDTFGSGTRLTVV.

The V and J genes are TRBV7-2 and TRBJ2-3; D might be TRBD2 (7 bases). Germline CDR1 and CDR2: SGHTA and FQGNSA. The CDR3 length is 15 residues. Deletions cut 2 bases from V and 2 bases from J, with 11 bases between. The CDR3: CASSLQGTNTDTQYF. In DNA, the CDR3 is TGTGCCAGCAGCTTACAGGGGACTAACACAGATACGCAGTATTTT.

The chain links TRBV7-3 to TRBJ1-3, with a possible D match to TRBD1 (6 bases). CDR3 length equals 11 residues. The V gene's germline CDR1 is SGHTA and CDR2 FQGTGA. V dropped 6 bases and J dropped 9 bases, with 9 bases sitting between them. The CDR3 nucleotides are TGTGCCAGCAGTCCCAGGGGCACCATATATTTT. Amino acids: CASSPRGTIYF.

The chain carries TRBV28 and TRBJ1-1, with 9 positions matching TRBD1. Looked up from germline, CDR1 is MDHEN and CDR2 is SYDVKM. The CDR3 totals 16 residues. J was trimmed by 0 bases and V by 6 bases; bases with no gene match: 8. The CDR3, as DNA: TGTGCCAGCAGGGACGGGACAGGGAGGGTGAACACTGAAGCTTTCTTT. Its translation is CASRDGTGRVNTEAFF.

Here the CDR3 DNA reads TGTGCCAGCACACCCGGGGGAACCCCACCCTATGGCTACACCTTC. Encoded protein: CASTPGGTPPYGYTF. V usage is TRBV6-6 and J usage is TRBJ1-2; the D gene is possibly TRBD1 (5 bases). Trimming removed 7 bases from V and 4 bases from J, with 19 bases in between. In germline, CDR1 is MNHNY, CDR2 SVGAGI (reference sequence). The CDR3 contains 15 residues.

The chain combines TRBV4-1 with TRBJ2-1, with TRBD1 matching 9 bases. The germline V gene has CDR1 MGHRA and CDR2 YSYEKL. There are 16 residues in the CDR3. J gave up 2 bases and V 2 bases, and 4 bases lay outside the gene matches. The CDR3 reads CASSQHRDRAYNEQFF. In DNA, the CDR3 is TGCGCCAGCAGCCAACACCGGGACAGGGCCTACAATGAGCAGTTCTTC.

The chain is built from TRBV5-4 and TRBJ2-1; 10 bases fit TRBD2. With 4 bases clipped from V and 4 bases from J, the junction kept 5 bases outside the gene matches. This CDR3 is built from 15 residues. Germline CDR1 and CDR2: SGHNT and YYREEE (reference sequence). The CDR3 region is CASSPGTSVYNEQFF. CDR3 bases: TGTGCCAGCAGCCCCGGGACTAGCGTGTACAATGAGCAGTTCTTC.

In its sample, this clone was seen a few times. This sample also contains other DNA sequences that code for the same CDR3. The chain combines TRBV30 with TRBJ2-1, with D possibly being TRBD1 or TRBD2 (5 bases each). V was pared by 1 base and J by 7 bases, with 5 bases between. Per the germline V gene, CDR1 is GTSNPN and CDR2 is SVGIG (reference sequence). CDR3 length equals 11 residues. The CDR3 bases are TGTGCCTGGAGTGGGGGGAATGAGCAGTTCTTC. Its translation: CAWSGGNEQFF. The whole variable domain, filled in from reference TRBV30 and TRBJ2-1, reads SQTIHQWPATLVQPVGSPLSLECTVEGTSNPNLYWYRQAAGRGLQLLFYSVGIGQISSEVPQNLSASRPQDRQFILSSKKLLLSDSGFYLCAWSGGNEQFFGPGTRLTVL.